A selection of T cell receptor beta chains follows, all from one sample in a study of blood T cell repertoires in COVID-19. Libraries were prepared by immunoSEQ multiplex PCR; TCRdb keeps only in-frame clonotypes and omits some of them. The table includes about 150,000 clones, about four fifths detected once. Input material: peripheral blood. Receptor source: a woman at least 80 years old with acute or convalescent COVID-19. Both conserved end residues are part of each CDR3. A D gene is named only where the DNA matches it firmly. A clone size is listed for some rows: how often the clone was seen (once, few, many), or a class if it is expanded.

length: 14
V: TRBV19
D: -
size: -
J: TRBJ2-7
CDR3: CASSSPDSRYEQYF
DNA: TGTGCCAGTAGCTCACCGGACAGCCGCTACGAGCAGTACTTC

length: 15
V: TRBV28
D: TRBD1
size: few
J: TRBJ1-3
CDR3: CASSFIGTGGNTIYF
DNA: TGTGCCAGCAGTTTTATTGGGACAGGTGGAAACACCATATATTTT

length: 14
V: TRBV30
D: TRBD1
size: -
J: TRBJ1-5
CDR3: CAWSVGQGWQPQHF
DNA: TGTGCCTGGAGTGTAGGACAGGGCTGGCAGCCCCAGCATTTT

length: 15
V: TRBV18
D: -
size: -
J: TRBJ2-2
CDR3: CASSPWDYRAGELFF
DNA: TGTGCCAGCTCACCTTGGGATTACAGGGCTGGGGAGCTGTTTTTT

length: 11
V: TRBV30
D: -
size: -
J: TRBJ1-3
CDR3: CAWALGNTIYF
DNA: TGTGCCTGGGCCCTTGGAAACACCATATATTTT

length: 13
V: TRBV3-1/TRBV3-2
D: -
size: -
J: TRBJ1-1
CDR3: CASSLNAQAEAFF
DNA: TGTGCCAGCAGCCTCAACGCTCAGGCTGAAGCTTTCTTT

length: 15
V: TRBV5-1
D: -
size: few
J: TRBJ2-3
CDR3: CASSLDLSGPDTQYF
DNA: TGCGCCAGCAGCTTGGATCTTAGCGGCCCAGATACGCAGTATTTT

length: 14
V: TRBV2
D: TRBD1
size: -
J: TRBJ1-1
CDR3: CASTVQGTHTEAFF
DNA: TGTGCCAGCACTGTACAGGGGACACACACTGAAGCTTTCTTT

length: 11
V: TRBV5-1
D: -
size: -
J: TRBJ2-1
CDR3: CASGGGGQQFF
DNA: TGCGCCAGCGGTGGGGGCGGCCAGCAGTTCTTC

length: 11
V: TRBV20-1
D: TRBD1
size: -
J: TRBJ1-1
CDR3: CSAAQGAEGFF
DNA: TGCAGTGCTGCACAGGGGGCGGAGGGCTTCTTT

length: 20
V: TRBV27
D: TRBD2
size: -
J: TRBJ2-5
CDR3: CASSLGPGTSGLAGGETQYF
DNA: TGTGCCAGCAGTTTGGGGCCTGGGACTAGCGGGCTGGCGGGGGGAGAGACCCAGTACTTC

length: 13
V: TRBV5-1
D: -
size: -
J: TRBJ2-5
CDR3: CASSLLQQETQYF
DNA: TGCGCCAGCAGCTTGCTGCAGCAAGAGACCCAGTACTTC

length: 16
V: TRBV3-1/TRBV3-2
D: -
size: -
J: TRBJ1-2
CDR3: CASSQNVGGTKYGYTF
DNA: TGTGCCAGCAGCCAAAATGTCGGAGGGACGAAATATGGCTACACCTTC

length: 14
V: TRBV19
D: TRBD1
size: -
J: TRBJ1-1
CDR3: CASGTGGHNTEAFF
DNA: TGTGCCAGTGGGACAGGGGGGCATAACACTGAAGCTTTCTTT

length: 15
V: TRBV24-1
D: -
size: -
J: TRBJ2-2
CDR3: CATSDREVPTGELFF
DNA: TGTGCCACCAGTGACCGCGAAGTCCCCACCGGGGAGCTGTTTTTT

length: 12
V: TRBV7-9
D: -
size: -
J: TRBJ2-1
CDR3: CASSSGRNEQFF
DNA: TGTGCCAGCAGCTCCGGTCGGAATGAGCAGTTCTTC

length: 14
V: TRBV11-2
D: -
size: -
J: TRBJ2-1
CDR3: CASSFVYTYNEQFF
DNA: TGTGCCAGCAGCTTCGTCTATACCTACAATGAGCAGTTCTTC

length: 14
V: TRBV5-1
D: TRBD1
size: -
J: TRBJ1-4
CDR3: CASSLIGGNEKLFF
DNA: TGCGCCAGCAGCTTGATAGGGGGCAATGAAAAACTGTTTTTT

length: 17
V: TRBV24-1
D: TRBD2
size: -
J: TRBJ2-1
CDR3: CATSDLRGTSGRNEQFF
DNA: TGTGCCACCAGTGATTTGCGGGGGACTAGCGGGAGGAATGAGCAGTTCTTC

length: 15
V: TRBV19
D: -
size: -
J: TRBJ2-3
CDR3: CASNPGTQPPDTQYF
DNA: TGTGCCAGTAACCCCGGGACTCAACCCCCAGATACGCAGTATTTT

length: 14
V: TRBV5-1
D: -
size: -
J: TRBJ2-4
CDR3: CASSLGRGTHIQYF
DNA: TGCGCCAGCAGCTTGGGGCGAGGCACGCACATTCAGTACTTC

length: 16
V: TRBV7-6
D: -
size: -
J: TRBJ1-4
CDR3: CASSLRQGTANEKLFF
DNA: TGTGCCAGCAGCTTAAGGCAGGGGACGGCTAATGAAAAACTGTTTTTT